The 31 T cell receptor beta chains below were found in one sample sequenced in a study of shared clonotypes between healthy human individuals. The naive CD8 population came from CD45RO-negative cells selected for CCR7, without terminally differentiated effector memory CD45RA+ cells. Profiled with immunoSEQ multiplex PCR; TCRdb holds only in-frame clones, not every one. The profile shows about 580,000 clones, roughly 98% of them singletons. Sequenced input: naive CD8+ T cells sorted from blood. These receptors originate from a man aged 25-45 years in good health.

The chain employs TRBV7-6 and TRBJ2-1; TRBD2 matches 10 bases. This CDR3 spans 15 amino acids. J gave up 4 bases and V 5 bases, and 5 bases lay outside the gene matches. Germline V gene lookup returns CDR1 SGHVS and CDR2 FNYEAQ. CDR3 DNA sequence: TGTGCCAGCAGCATACTAGCGGGGATTTACAATGAGCAGTTCTTC. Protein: CASSILAGIYNEQFF.

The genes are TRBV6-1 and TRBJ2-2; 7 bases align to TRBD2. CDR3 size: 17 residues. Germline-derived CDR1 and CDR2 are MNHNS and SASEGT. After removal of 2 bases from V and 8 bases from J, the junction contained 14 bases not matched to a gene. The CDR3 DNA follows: TGTGCCAGCAGTGAAATGGCTAGCGGCCGTCGGCGGGGGGAGCTGTTTTTT. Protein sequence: CASSEMASGRRRGELFF.

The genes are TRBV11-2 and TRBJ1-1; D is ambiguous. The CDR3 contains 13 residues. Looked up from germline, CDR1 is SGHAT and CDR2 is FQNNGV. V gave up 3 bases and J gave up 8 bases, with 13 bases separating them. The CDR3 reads CASSLVGAVEAFF. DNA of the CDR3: TGTGCCAGCAGCTTGGTGGGAGCGGTGGAAGCTTTCTTT.

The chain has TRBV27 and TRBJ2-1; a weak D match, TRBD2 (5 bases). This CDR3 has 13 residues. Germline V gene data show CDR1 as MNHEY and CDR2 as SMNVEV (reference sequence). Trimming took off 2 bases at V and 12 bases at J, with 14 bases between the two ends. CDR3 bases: TGTGCCAGCAGTTTAGCCCCCCATGCGGGGCAGTTCTTC. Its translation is CASSLAPHAGQFF.

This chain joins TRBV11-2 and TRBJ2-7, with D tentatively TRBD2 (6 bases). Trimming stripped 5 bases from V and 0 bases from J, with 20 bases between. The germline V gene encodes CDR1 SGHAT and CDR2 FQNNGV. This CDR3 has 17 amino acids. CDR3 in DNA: TGTGCCAGCAGCCTCCTGAGCGGGTACTCCGCCTCCTACGAGCAGTACTTC. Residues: CASSLLSGYSASYEQYF.

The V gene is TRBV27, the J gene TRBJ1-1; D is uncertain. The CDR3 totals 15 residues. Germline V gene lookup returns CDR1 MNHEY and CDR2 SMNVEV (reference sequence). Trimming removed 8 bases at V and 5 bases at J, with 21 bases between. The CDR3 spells CASSQASGRRTEAFF. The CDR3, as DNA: TGTGCCAGCTCACAAGCTAGTGGGAGGAGAACTGAAGCTTTCTTT.

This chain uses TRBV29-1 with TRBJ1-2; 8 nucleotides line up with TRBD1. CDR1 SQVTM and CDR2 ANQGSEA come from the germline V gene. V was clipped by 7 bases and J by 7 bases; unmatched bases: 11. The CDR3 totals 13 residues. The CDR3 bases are TGCAGCGCGGCTGGGGACACAGGGGGTGGCTACACCTTC. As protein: CSAAGDTGGGYTF.

The CDR3 sequence: CASSFGDQPQHF. The CDR3 region has the DNA TGTGCCAGCAGCTTCGGTGATCAGCCCCAGCATTTT. V and J are TRBV13 and TRBJ1-5; unclear D gene. Germline loops: CDR1 PRHDT, CDR2 FYEKMQ (reference sequence). The V end lost 3 bases, the J end lost 5 bases, and 5 bases lay between the germline ends. The CDR3 has 12 amino acids.

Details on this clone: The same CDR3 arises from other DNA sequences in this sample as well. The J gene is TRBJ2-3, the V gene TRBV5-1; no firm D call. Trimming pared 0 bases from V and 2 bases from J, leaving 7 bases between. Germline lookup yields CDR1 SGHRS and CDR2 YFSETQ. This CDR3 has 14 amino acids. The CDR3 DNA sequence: TGCGCCAGCAGCTTGGACGTGTCCACAGATACGCAGTATTTT. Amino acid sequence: CASSLDVSTDTQYF.

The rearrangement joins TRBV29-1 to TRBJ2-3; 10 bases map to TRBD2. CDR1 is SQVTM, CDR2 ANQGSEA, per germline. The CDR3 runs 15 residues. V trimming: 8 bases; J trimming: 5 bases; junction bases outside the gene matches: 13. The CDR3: CSSGSGRALEDTQYF. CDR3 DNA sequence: TGCAGCTCTGGGAGCGGGAGGGCCCTAGAAGATACGCAGTATTTT.

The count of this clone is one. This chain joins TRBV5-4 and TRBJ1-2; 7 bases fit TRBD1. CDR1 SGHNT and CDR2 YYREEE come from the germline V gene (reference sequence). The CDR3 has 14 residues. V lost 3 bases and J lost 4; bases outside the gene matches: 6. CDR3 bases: TGTGCCAGCAGCTCAGGGGGTTCGGGCTATGGCTACACCTTC. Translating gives CASSSGGSGYGYTF.

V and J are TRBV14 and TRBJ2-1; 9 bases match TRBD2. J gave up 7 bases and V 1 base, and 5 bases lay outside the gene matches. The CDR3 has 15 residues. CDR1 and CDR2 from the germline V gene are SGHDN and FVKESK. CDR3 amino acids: CASSQGAGGPNEQFF. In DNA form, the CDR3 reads TGTGCCAGCAGCCAAGGGGCGGGAGGGCCGAATGAGCAGTTCTTC.

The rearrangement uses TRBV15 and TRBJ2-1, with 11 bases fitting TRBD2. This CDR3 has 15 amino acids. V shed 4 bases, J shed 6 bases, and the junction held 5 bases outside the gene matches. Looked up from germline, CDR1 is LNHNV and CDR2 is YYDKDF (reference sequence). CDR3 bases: TGTGCCACCAGCAACCTAGCGGGAGGAGCCAATGAGCAGTTCTTC. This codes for CATSNLAGGANEQFF.

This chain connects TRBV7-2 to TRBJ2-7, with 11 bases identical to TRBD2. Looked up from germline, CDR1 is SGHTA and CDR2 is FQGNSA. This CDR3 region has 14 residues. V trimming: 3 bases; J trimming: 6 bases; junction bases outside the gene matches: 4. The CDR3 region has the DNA TGTGCCAGCAGCTTGGGGACTAGCGGTTTCGAGCAGTACTTC. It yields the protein CASSLGTSGFEQYF.

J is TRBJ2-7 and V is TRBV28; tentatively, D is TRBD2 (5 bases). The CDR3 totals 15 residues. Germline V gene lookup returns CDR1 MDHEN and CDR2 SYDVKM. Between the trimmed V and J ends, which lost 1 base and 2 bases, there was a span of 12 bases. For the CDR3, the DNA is TGTGCCAGCAGTTTATTTTTAAGGCGGGCCTACGAGCAGTACTTC. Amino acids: CASSLFLRRAYEQYF. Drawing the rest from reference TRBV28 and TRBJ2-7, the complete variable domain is DVKVTQSSRYLVKRTGEKVFLECVQDMDHENMFWYRQDPGLGLRLIYFSYDVKMKEKGDIPEGYSVSREKKERFSLILESASTNQTSMYLCASSLFLRRAYEQYFGPGTRLTVT.

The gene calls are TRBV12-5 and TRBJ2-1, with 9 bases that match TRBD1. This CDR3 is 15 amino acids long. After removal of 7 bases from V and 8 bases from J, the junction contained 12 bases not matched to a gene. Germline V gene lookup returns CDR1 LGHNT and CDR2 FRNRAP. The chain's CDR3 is CASALVGTGRDEQFF. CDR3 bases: TGTGCTAGTGCCCTTGTGGGGACAGGGAGGGATGAGCAGTTCTTC.

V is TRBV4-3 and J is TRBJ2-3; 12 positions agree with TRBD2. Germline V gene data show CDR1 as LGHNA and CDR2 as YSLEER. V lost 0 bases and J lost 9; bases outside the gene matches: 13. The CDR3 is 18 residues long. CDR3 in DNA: TGCGCCAGCAGCCAAGATGCACAAGGACTAGCGGGGCCCGGGACGCAGTATTTT. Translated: CASSQDAQGLAGPGTQYF.

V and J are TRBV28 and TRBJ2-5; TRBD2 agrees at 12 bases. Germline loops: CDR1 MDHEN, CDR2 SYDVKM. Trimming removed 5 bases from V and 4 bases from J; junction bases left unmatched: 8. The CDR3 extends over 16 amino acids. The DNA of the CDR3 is TGTGCCAGCAGTGTGGTACTAGCGGGAGGAGGAGAGACCCAGTACTTC. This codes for CASSVVLAGGGETQYF.

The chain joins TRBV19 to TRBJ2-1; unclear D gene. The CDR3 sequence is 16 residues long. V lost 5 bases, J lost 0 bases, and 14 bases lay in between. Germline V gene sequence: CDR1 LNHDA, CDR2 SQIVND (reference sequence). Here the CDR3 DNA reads TGTGCCAGTAGTGTTATAGACTGGAGCTCCTACAATGAGCAGTTCTTC. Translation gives CASSVIDWSSYNEQFF. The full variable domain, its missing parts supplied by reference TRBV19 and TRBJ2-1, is DGGITQSPKYLFRKEGQNVTLSCEQNLNHDAMYWYRQDPGQGLRLIYYSQIVNDFQKGDIAEGYSVSREKKESFPLTVTSAQKNPTAFYLCASSVIDWSSYNEQFFGPGTRLTVL.

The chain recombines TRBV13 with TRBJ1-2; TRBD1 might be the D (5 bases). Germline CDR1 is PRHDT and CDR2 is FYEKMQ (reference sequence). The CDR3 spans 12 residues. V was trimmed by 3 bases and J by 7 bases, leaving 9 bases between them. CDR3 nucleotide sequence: TGTGCCAGCAGCTTGGGGGTTTTTGGCTACACCTTC. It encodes CASSLGVFGYTF.

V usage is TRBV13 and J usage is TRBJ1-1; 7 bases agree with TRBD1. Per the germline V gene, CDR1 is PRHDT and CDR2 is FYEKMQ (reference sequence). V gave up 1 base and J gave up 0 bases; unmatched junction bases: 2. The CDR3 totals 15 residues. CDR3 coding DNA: TGTGCCAGCAGCTTAGTGGACAGGTTGAACACTGAAGCTTTCTTT. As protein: CASSLVDRLNTEAFF.

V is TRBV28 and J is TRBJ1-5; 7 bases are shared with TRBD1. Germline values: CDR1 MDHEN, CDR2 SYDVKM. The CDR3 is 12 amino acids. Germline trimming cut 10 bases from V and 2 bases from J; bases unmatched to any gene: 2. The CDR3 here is CATGQRNQPQHF. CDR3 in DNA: TGTGCCACGGGACAGCGCAATCAGCCCCAGCATTTT.

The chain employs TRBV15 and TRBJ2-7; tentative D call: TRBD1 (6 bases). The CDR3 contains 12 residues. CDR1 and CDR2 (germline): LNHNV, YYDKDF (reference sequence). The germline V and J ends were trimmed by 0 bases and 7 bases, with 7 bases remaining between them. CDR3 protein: CATSREGGEQYF. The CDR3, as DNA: TGTGCCACCAGCAGAGAAGGGGGTGAGCAGTACTTC.

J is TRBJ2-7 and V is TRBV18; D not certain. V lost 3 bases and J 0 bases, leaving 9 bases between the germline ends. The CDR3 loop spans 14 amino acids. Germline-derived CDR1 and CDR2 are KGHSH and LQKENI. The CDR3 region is CASSPIGISYEQYF. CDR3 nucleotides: TGTGCCAGCTCACCGATAGGAATCTCCTACGAGCAGTACTTC.

In nucleotides, the CDR3 is TGTGCCAGCAGTCTACAGGTAGACACTGAAGCTTTCTTT. Protein sequence: CASSLQVDTEAFF. The J gene is TRBJ1-1, the V gene TRBV28, with a weak D call TRBD1 (5 bases). The CDR3 is made up of 13 amino acids. Germline values: CDR1 MDHEN, CDR2 SYDVKM. V was clipped by 5 bases and J by 3 bases, with 10 bases between them.

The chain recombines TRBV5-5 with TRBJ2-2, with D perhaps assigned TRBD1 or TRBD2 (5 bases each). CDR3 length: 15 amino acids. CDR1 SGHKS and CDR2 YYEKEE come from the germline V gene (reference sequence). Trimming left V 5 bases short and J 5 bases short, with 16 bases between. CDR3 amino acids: CASSYTGTGTGELFF. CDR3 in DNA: TGTGCCAGCAGTTATACCGGGACGGGGACCGGGGAGCTGTTTTTT.

CDR3 sequence: CASSESMRSYNEQFF. CDR3 sequence (DNA): TGCGCCAGCAGTGAGTCGATGCGGAGTTACAATGAGCAGTTCTTC. The chain recombines TRBV10-1 with TRBJ2-1, with D unclear. The germline V gene has CDR1 WNHNN and CDR2 SYGVQD (reference sequence). Trimming removed 0 bases at V and 4 bases at J, with 10 bases between. This CDR3 has 15 residues.

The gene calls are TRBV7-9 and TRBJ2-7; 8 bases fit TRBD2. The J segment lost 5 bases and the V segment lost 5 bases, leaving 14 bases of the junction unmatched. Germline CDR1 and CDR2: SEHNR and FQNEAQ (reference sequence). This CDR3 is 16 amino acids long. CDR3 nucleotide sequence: TGTGCCAGCAGCCCCCCTCGCCCGGGAGGGTTTAACGAGCAGTACTTC. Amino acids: CASSPPRPGGFNEQYF. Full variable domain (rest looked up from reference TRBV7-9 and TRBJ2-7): DTGVSQNPRHKITKRGQNVTFRCDPISEHNRLYWYRQTLGQGPEFLTYFQNEAQLEKSRLLSDRFSAERPKGSFSTLEIQRTEQGDSAMYLCASSPPRPGGFNEQYFGPGTRLTVT.

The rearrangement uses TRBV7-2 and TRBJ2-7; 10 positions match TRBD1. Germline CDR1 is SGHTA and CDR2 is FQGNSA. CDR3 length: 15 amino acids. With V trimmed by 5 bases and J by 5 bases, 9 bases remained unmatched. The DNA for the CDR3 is TGTGCCAGCAGCCTAGGGCCGGGACAGGGGAACGAGCAGTACTTC. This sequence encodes CASSLGPGQGNEQYF.

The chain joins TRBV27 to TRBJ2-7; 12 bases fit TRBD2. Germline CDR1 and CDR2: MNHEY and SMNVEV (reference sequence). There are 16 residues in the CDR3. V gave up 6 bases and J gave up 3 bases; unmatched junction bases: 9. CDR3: CASSSTRTSGIYEQYF. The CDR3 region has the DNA TGTGCCAGCAGCTCGACCCGGACTAGCGGGATCTACGAGCAGTACTTC.

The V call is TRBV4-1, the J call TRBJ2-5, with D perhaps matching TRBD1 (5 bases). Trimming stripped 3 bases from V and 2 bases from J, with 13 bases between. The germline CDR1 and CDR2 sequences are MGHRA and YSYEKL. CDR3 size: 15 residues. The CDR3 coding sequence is TGCGCCAGCAGCCATCACAGGACGAATCAAGAGACCCAGTACTTC. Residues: CASSHHRTNQETQYF.